This TCR beta chain appears in the sequencing data of a study of CD8 T cells in Susac syndrome. Findings and limits, study-wide: The study conceded that its TCR sequencing and HLA analysis involved relatively few individuals.

The germline gives CDR1 LNHDA, CDR2 SQIVND (reference sequence). The CDR3 is made up of 10 amino acids. V was shortened by 11 bases and J by 7 bases, with 6 bases between the two germline ends. RNA was extracted with the RNeasy kit, and a quantity of roughly 0.45 to 1 ug was reverse transcribed using random hexamers. TCRdb itself ran the immunoSEQ multiplex PCR reads through MiXCR, one entry per CDR3 protein. The table records 200,000 to 250,000 distinct CDR3 sequences, roughly 96% of them present only once. Of note for this clonotype: Its antigen is still unknown.

Sequenced input: CD4+ T cells from PBMCs. The sequence was collected from a human donor with multiple sclerosis. V and J are TRBV19 and TRBJ1-6; no firm D call. The CDR3 spells CASGNSPLHF. Written as DNA, the CDR3 is TGTGCCTCCGGAAATTCACCCCTCCACTTT.